This TCR beta chain was profiled in a study of T cells in Graves' hyperthyroidism and ophthalmopathy. The ends were cut back, 4 bases at V and 2 bases at J, with 11 bases in the middle. Germline values: CDR1 LNHDA, CDR2 SQIVND (reference sequence). The CDR3 is 15 residues long. This clonotype came up a few times. TCR beta CDR3 regions were amplified from RNA transcripts. The study used the HTBI primer set for a first-round RT-PCR of the TCR CDR3. TCRdb reanalysed the multiplex PCR reads using MiXCR and keeps one entry per CDR3 protein. Of about 690,000 distinct CDR3 sequences listed, around a sixth are singletons. The study defined stable Graves' hyperthyroidism as no ophthalmopathy progression within 18 months. Uncontrolled infections, other autoimmune diseases, pregnancy or lactation led to exclusion of patients.

V and J are TRBV19 and TRBJ1-4; the D gene is possibly TRBD1 (5 bases). The TCR sequence derives from a man aged 50 to 60 with Graves' hyperthyroidism. Sequencing was performed on blood. CDR3 sequence reads: CASSTQGFTNEKLFF. DNA of the CDR3: TGTGCCAGTAGTACCCAGGGTTTCACTAATGAAAAACTGTTTTTT.